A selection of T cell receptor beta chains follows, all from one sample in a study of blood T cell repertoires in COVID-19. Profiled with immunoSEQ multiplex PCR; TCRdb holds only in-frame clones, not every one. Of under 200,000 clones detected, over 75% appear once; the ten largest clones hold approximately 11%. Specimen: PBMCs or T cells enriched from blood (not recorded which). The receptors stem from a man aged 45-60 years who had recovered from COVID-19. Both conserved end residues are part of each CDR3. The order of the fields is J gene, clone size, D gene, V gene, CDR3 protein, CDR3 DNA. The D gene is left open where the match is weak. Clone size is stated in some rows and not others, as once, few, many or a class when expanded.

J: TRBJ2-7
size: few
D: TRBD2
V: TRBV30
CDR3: CAWPPSGGAYYYEQYF
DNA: TGTGCCTGGCCTCCTAGCGGGGGGGCCTATTATTACGAGCAGTACTTC

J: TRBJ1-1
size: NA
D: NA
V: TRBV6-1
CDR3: CASSEGLGTKAFF
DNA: TGTGCCAGCAGTGAAGGACTCGGGACTAAAGCTTTCTTT

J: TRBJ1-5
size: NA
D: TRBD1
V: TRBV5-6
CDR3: CASSLGVSGGPQHF
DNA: TGTGCCAGCAGCTTGGGAGTCTCAGGGGGGCCCCAGCATTTT

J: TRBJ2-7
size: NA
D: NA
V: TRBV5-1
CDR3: CASSLHRPSVGNEQYF
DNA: TGCGCCAGCAGCTTGCATAGGCCTAGCGTCGGCAACGAGCAGTACTTC

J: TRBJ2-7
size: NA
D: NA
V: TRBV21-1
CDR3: CASSKDAPGTSGSYEQYF
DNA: TGTGCCAGCAGCAAGGACGCCCCCGGGACTAGCGGCTCCTACGAGCAGTACTTC

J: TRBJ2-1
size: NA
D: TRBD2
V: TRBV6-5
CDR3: CASRGLAGVIEQFF
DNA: TGTGCCAGCAGGGGACTAGCGGGAGTTATAGAGCAGTTCTTC

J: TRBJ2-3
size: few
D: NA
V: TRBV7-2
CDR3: CASSSLDFFADTQYF
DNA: TGTGCCAGCAGCTCACTAGATTTTTTCGCAGATACGCAGTATTTT

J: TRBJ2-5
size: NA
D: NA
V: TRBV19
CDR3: CASSQDTSGGMQETQYF
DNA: TGTGCCAGCTCCCAGGACACCTCTGGGGGGATGCAAGAGACCCAGTACTTC

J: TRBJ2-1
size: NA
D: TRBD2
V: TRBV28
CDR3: CASSLSGSLDEQFF
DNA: TGTGCCAGCAGTCTTAGCGGGAGTTTGGATGAGCAGTTCTTC

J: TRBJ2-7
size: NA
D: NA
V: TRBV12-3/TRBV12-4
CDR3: CASSRDFQIEQYF
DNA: TGTGCCAGCAGCCGGGACTTTCAAATTGAGCAGTACTTC

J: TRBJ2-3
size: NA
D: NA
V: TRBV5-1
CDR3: CASSLGGASTDTQYF
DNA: TGCGCCAGCAGCTTAGGGGGGGCTAGCACAGATACGCAGTATTTT

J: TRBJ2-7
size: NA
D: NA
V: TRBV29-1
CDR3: CSVVTFGQFLPYEQYF
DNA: TGCAGCGTTGTAACCTTTGGACAATTTCTTCCCTACGAGCAGTACTTC

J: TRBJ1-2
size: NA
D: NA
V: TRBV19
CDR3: CASRDTGLVGYTF
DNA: TGTGCCTCCCGGGACACCGGTCTAGTAGGCTACACCTTC

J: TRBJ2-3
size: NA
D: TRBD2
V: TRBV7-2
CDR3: CASSLVFFGSATGGDTQYF
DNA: TGTGCCAGCAGCTTAGTCTTCTTTGGGAGCGCGACGGGGGGAGATACGCAGTATTTT

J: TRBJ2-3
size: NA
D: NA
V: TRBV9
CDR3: CASSVVNGGSTDTQYF
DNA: TGTGCCAGCAGCGTAGTGAACGGGGGAAGCACAGATACGCAGTATTTT

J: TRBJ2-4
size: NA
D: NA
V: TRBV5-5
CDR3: CASSLYGEDIQYF
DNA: TGTGCCAGCAGCTTATACGGGGAGGACATTCAGTACTTC

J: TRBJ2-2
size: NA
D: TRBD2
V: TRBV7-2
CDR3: CASSLSGGNTGELFF
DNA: TGTGCCAGCAGCCTTAGCGGGGGGAACACCGGGGAGCTGTTTTTT

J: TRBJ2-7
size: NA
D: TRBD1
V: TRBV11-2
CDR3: CASSYDRAYEQYF
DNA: TGTGCCAGCAGCTACGACAGGGCCTACGAGCAGTACTTC

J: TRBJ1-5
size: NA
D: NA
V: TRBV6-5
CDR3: CASSSGTTNNQPQHF
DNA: TGTGCCAGCAGTTCCGGGACAACCAACAATCAGCCCCAGCATTTT

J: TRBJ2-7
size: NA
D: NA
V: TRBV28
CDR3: CASSSTGIVSYEQYF
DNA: TGTGCCAGCAGTTCAACAGGGATAGTTTCCTACGAGCAGTACTTC

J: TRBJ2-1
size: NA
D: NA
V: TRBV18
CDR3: CASSPSEYEQFF
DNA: TGTGCCAGCTCACCGTCTGAGTATGAGCAGTTCTTC

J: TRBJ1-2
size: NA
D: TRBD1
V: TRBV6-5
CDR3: CASSRLRGQGGYTF
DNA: TGTGCCAGCAGTAGACTTAGGGGGCAGGGAGGCTACACCTTC

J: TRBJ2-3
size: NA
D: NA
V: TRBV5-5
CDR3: CASSSTWTTGTDTQYF
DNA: TGTGCCAGCAGCTCAACTTGGACAACTGGCACAGATACGCAGTATTTT

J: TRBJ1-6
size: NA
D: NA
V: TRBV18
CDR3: CASARENSPLHF
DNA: TGTGCCAGCGCCAGGGAAAATTCACCCCTCCACTTT

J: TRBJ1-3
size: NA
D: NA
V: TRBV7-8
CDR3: CASSLGTPSGNTIYF
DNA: TGTGCCAGCAGCTTGGGGACACCCTCTGGAAACACCATATATTTT

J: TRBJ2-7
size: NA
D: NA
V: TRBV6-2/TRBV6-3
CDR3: CASSKVAPSYEQYF
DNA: TGTGCCAGCAGTAAGGTAGCCCCTTCCTACGAGCAGTACTTC